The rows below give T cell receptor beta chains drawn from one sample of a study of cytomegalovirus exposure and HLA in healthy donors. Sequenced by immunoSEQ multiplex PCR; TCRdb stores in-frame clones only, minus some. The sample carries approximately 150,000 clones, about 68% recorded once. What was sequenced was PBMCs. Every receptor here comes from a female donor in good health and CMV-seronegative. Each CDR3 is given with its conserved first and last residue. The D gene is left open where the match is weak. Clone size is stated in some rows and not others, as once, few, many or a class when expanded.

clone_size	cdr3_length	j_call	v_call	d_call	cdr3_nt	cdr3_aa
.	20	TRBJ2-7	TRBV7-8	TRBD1	TGTGCCAGCAGCTTAGCTGTGTGGGGGCAATCCTCGACAGGGAGCTACGAGCAGTACTTC	CASSLAVWGQSSTGSYEQYF
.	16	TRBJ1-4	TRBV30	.	TGTGCCTGGAGCCCCAGGCGGGGGCTGACTAATGAAAAACTGTTTTTT	CAWSPRRGLTNEKLFF
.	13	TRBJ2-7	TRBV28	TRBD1	TGTGCCAGCAGTTTTAGGGGGCTTTACGAGCAGTACTTC	CASSFRGLYEQYF
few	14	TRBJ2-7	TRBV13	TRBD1	TGTGCCAGCAGCTTAGGACAGGGGGCGCGCGAGCAGTACTTC	CASSLGQGAREQYF
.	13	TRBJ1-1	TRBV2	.	TGTGCCAGCCTCCAGGGAGGAGGGACTGAAGCTTTCTTT	CASLQGGGTEAFF
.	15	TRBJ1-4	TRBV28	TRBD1	TGTGCCAGCAGCCCTCAGGGGGCCCTTAATGAAAAACTGTTTTTT	CASSPQGALNEKLFF
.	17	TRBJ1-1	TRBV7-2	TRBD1	TGTGCCAGCCAGAGGGAGGGGACAGGGGGCCTCAACACTGAAGCTTTCTTT	CASQREGTGGLNTEAFF
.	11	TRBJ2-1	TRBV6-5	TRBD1	TGTGCCAGCAAGGGACAGGGAGGGCAGTTCTTC	CASKGQGGQFF
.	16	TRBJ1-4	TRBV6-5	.	TGTGCCAGCAGTTACTCTCCGAGCAGGGCTAATGAAAAACTGTTTTTT	CASSYSPSRANEKLFF
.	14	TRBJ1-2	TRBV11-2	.	TGTGCCAGCAGCTTAGTCGGACTAGTGCGAGGCTACACCTTC	CASSLVGLVRGYTF
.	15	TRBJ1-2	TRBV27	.	TGTGCCAGCACCCCTTTCGGGGGGGGAAGCTATGGCTACACCTTC	CASTPFGGGSYGYTF
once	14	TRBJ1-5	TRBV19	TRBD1	TGTGCCAGTACCCGGGACAGGGGGAATCAGCCCCAGCATTTT	CASTRDRGNQPQHF
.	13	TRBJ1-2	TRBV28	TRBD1	TGTGCCAGCAGCCAGGACAGGGTGGGTGGCTACACCTTC	CASSQDRVGGYTF
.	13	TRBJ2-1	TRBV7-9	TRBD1	TGTGCCAGCAGCTTGGGACAGGGAAATGAGCAGTTCTTC	CASSLGQGNEQFF
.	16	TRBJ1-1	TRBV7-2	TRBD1	TGTGCCAGCAGCCAACGGCCGGGACAGGGGAACACTGAAGCTTTCTTT	CASSQRPGQGNTEAFF
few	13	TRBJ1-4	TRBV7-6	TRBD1	TGTGCCAGCAGCTCAAGACAGGGCGAAAAACTGTTTTTT	CASSSRQGEKLFF
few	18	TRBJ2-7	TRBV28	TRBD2	TGTGCCAGCAGTCCCGGGCCGTCCTATCTAGCGGCCGCCTACGAGCAGTACTTC	CASSPGPSYLAAAYEQYF
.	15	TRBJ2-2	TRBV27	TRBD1	TGTGCCAGCAGTTTAGAGGGGGCGCGCACCGGGGAGCTGTTTTTT	CASSLEGARTGELFF
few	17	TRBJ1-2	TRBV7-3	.	TGTGCCAGCAGCCCCTCCGCGGTCTCTGGGGGCGCAGGGGGCTACACCTTC	CASSPSAVSGGAGGYTF
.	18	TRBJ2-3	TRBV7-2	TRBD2	TGTGCCAGCAGCTTGGTGGGACTAGCGGGCGCTAGCACAGATACGCAGTATTTT	CASSLVGLAGASTDTQYF
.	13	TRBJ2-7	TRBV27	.	TGTGCCAGCAGTCGGGGGACTTTTTACGAGCAGTACTTC	CASSRGTFYEQYF
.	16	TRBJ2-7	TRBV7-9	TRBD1	TGTTCCAGCAGCCCCTGGACAGGGTTAAGCTCCTACGAGCAGTACTTC	CSSSPWTGLSSYEQYF
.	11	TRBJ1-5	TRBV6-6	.	TGTGCCAGCACCAAAGGGGGGCCCCAGCATTTT	CASTKGGPQHF
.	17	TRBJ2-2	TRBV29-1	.	TGCAGCCCTGGAACCACTAGGGCTAGGATGAACACCGGGGAGCTGTTTTTT	CSPGTTRARMNTGELFF
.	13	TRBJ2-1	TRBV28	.	TGTGCCAGCTCTGGCGGATCCCTTTTTGGGCAGTTCTTC	CASSGGSLFGQFF
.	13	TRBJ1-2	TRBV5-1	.	TGCGCCAGCAGCTTGGATGGGCAGTATGGCTACACCTTC	CASSLDGQYGYTF
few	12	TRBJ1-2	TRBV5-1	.	TGCGCCAGCAGCTTGACGGCGGATGGCTACACCTTC	CASSLTADGYTF
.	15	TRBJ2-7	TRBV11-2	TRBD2	TGTGCCAGCAGCTTAGTGGAGCGGGGCTCCTACGAGCAGTACTTC	CASSLVERGSYEQYF
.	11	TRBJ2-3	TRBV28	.	TGTGCCAGCAGTGCCACAGGAGCGCAGTATTTT	CASSATGAQYF
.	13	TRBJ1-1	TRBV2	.	TGTGCCAGCAGTGATCAGCGCAACACTGAAGCTTTCTTT	CASSDQRNTEAFF
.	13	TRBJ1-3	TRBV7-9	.	TGTGCCAGCAGCCAGGGGACAGGAAACACCATATATTTT	CASSQGTGNTIYF
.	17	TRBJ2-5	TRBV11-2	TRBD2	TGTGCCAGCAGCTTACCCATAGCGGGAGTATTGGCAGAGACCCAGTACTTC	CASSLPIAGVLAETQYF
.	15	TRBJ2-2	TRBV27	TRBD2	TGTGCCAGCAAAGCGGTCCGGGGGGACACCGGGGAGCTGTTTTTT	CASKAVRGDTGELFF
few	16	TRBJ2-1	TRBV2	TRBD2	TGTGCCAGCAGTCTTAGACTAGCGGGGGGATACAATGAGCAGTTCTTC	CASSLRLAGGYNEQFF
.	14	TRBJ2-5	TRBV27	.	TGTGCCAGCAGTTTATCTACCAGGGGTGAGACCCAGTACTTC	CASSLSTRGETQYF
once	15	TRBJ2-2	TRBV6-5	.	TGTGCCAGCAGTTACTCCAGGACACATACCGGGGAGCTGTTTTTT	CASSYSRTHTGELFF
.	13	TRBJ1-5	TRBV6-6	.	TGTGCCAGCAGCCCCGGGATGACTATCCCCCAGCATTTT	CASSPGMTIPQHF
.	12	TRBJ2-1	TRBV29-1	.	TGCAGCGTTGATTGGCTGTACAATGAGCAGTTCTTC	CSVDWLYNEQFF
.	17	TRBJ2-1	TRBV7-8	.	TGTGCCAGCAGCCCGCCGTTAGAGAGGAGCTCCTACAATGAGCAGTTCTTC	CASSPPLERSSYNEQFF